This paragraph reports one T cell receptor (beta chain). Its antigen is unknown. These data are taken from a study of CD8+CD57+ T cells in acquired aplastic anemia. Study-wide background: DNA from sorted CD4+ and CD8+ cells averaged approximately 2.9 ug.

TCR beta VDJ and CDR3 were profiled, and genomic DNA was the template. TCRdb used MiXCR to reprocess the reads, holding one entry per CDR3 protein. The sample yields roughly 180,000 distinct CDR3 sequences, around 63% seen once. The CDR3 covers 14 residues. With 7 bases removed from V and 0 bases from J, the gap between germline ends came to 12 bases. CDR1 and CDR2 (germline): SNHLY, FYNNEI. An expansion of CD8+CD57+ cells by flow cytometry had been shown in patients chosen for sequencing. Points from the study as a whole: Overlapping CD8+ CDR3 repertoires of patients and controls contained approximately 28 shared sequences.

The clonotype originates from a human donor with aplastic anemia. Input material: sorted CD4+, CD8+, or CD8+CD57+ T cells (not recorded which) from PBMCs. The J gene is TRBJ2-5, the V gene TRBV2, with D uncertain. Written as DNA, the CDR3 is TGTGCCAGCACAGGAGTGACCTACCAAGAGACCCAGTACTTC. Translation gives CASTGVTYQETQYF.